The 21 T cell receptor beta chains below were found in one sample sequenced in a study of cytomegalovirus exposure and HLA in healthy donors. A multiplex PCR was run with 60 Vbeta primers and 13 Jbeta primers. Clones were sequenced by immunoSEQ multiplex PCR, and TCRdb holds only the in-frame ones, with some missing. The data show about 120,000 clones, with 50% to 70% seen just once and roughly 9.7% held by the top ten. The material sequenced was PBMCs. The receptors were sampled from a middle-aged woman in good health and CMV-seropositive.

V gene TRBV11-2 combines with J gene TRBJ2-7; possible D gene TRBD2, 6 bases. The CDR3 runs 13 residues. Germline assignment: CDR1 SGHAT and CDR2 FQNNGV. V was pared by 4 bases and J by 6 bases, with 13 bases between. The CDR3 DNA is TGTGCCAGCAGCTCGTGCCGGGAGTGCGAGCAGTACTTC. The encoded protein is CASSSCRECEQYF.

The chain employs TRBV7-9 and TRBJ1-1; D is unclear. The V end lost 3 bases, the J end lost 1 base, and 6 bases lay between the germline ends. The V gene's germline CDR1 is SEHNR and CDR2 FQNEAQ (reference sequence). The CDR3 is 13 residues long. The CDR3 reads CASSFSQNTEAFF. Written as DNA, the CDR3 is TGTGCCAGCAGCTTTAGCCAGAACACTGAAGCTTTCTTT.

The V gene is TRBV25-1, the J gene TRBJ2-1; D perhaps matches TRBD1 (6 bases). Deletions cut 2 bases from V and 0 bases from J, with 14 bases between. The germline V gene has CDR1 MGHDK and CDR2 SYGVNS. This CDR3 is 17 amino acids long. In nucleotides, the CDR3 is TGTGCCAGCAGTGAAGGGGGCGCGGCGAGCTCCTACAATGAGCAGTTCTTC. It encodes CASSEGGAASSYNEQFF.

V is TRBV29-1 and J is TRBJ2-5; 8 bases fit TRBD2. The DNA matches TRBJ2-7 better at its end, which makes the J call doubtful. Germline-derived CDR1 and CDR2 are SQVTM and ANQGSEA. The length of the CDR3 is 15 residues. The CDR3 region has the DNA TGCAGCGTTGAGCGGTCTAGCGGGTTGGGGTACGAGCAGTACTTC. It codes for CSVERSSGLGYEQYF.

The chain is built from TRBV9 and TRBJ1-6, with a weak D call TRBD1 (6 bases). V shed 0 bases and J shed 8 bases, with 9 bases lying between them. The germline V gene has CDR1 SGDLS and CDR2 YYNGEE. This CDR3 comprises 14 residues. The CDR3 bases are TGTGCCAGCAGCGTAGAAGGGGGTTATTCACCCCTCCACTTT. This gives the protein CASSVEGGYSPLHF. Complete variable domain (other parts from reference TRBV9 and TRBJ1-6): DSGVTQTPKHLITATGQRVTLRCSPRSGDLSVYWYQQSLDQGLQFLIQYYNGEERAKGNILERFSAQQFPDLHSELNLSSLELGDSALYFCASSVEGGYSPLHFGNGTRLTVT.

This clone showed up just a few times. The chain is built from TRBV29-1 and TRBJ2-7; D might be TRBD1 (5 bases). The length of the CDR3 is 11 residues. Trimming pared 6 bases from V and 2 bases from J, leaving 8 bases between. Germline-derived CDR1 and CDR2 are SQVTM and ANQGSEA. The CDR3 DNA sequence: TGCAGCGTAGGGGCAGCCTACGAGCAGTACTTC. This codes for CSVGAAYEQYF.

CDR3 in amino acids: CASGLPPDRGPGELFF. Written as DNA, the CDR3 is TGTGCTAGTGGTTTGCCCCCCGACAGGGGGCCCGGGGAGCTGTTTTTT. The V call is TRBV12-5, the J call TRBJ2-2, with 10 nucleotides matching TRBD1. The CDR3 covers 16 residues. Germline CDR1 and CDR2: LGHNT and FRNRAP. Trimming removed 2 bases from V and 6 bases from J; junction bases left unmatched: 6.

This chain joins TRBV14 and TRBJ2-1; 7 bases are a match to TRBD2. The CDR3 loop spans 15 amino acids. Germline values: CDR1 SGHDN, CDR2 FVKESK. The J segment lost 6 bases and the V segment lost 0 bases, leaving 5 bases of the junction unmatched. The CDR3 here is CASSQDRLASNEQFF. Written as DNA, the CDR3 is TGTGCCAGCAGCCAAGATAGACTAGCTAGCAATGAGCAGTTCTTC. The full variable domain, rest sourced from reference TRBV14 and TRBJ2-1, is EAGVTQFPSHSVIEKGQTVTLRCDPISGHDNLYWYRRVMGKEIKFLLHFVKESKQDESGMPNNRFLAERTGGTYSTLKVQPAELEDSGVYFCASSQDRLASNEQFFGPGTRLTVL.

This chain joins TRBV30 and TRBJ1-1; D call uncertain. This CDR3 contains 15 residues. V lost 3 bases to trimming and J lost 0 bases, with 14 bases between them. Germline lookup yields CDR1 GTSNPN and CDR2 SVGIG (reference sequence). The CDR3 spells CAWRLNGIMNTEAFF. In DNA, the CDR3 is TGTGCCTGGAGGTTAAACGGGATAATGAACACTGAAGCTTTCTTT.

The chain joins TRBV4-1 to TRBJ2-3; 9 bases align to TRBD2. Germline V CDR1 and CDR2: MGHRA, YSYEKL. The V gene end was trimmed by 1 base and the J gene end by 5 bases; junction bases not matched to a gene: 7. The CDR3 contains 16 residues. The CDR3 DNA sequence: TGCGCCAGCAGCCAAGGTGCGGGAGGGCGGGGAGATACGCAGTATTTT. Amino acids: CASSQGAGGRGDTQYF.

In its sample, this clone was seen a few times. The rearrangement links TRBV7-8 to TRBJ1-4; D not certain. Trimming took 0 bases from V and 0 from J, leaving 17 bases between them. There are 19 residues in the CDR3. The germline CDR1 and CDR2 sequences are SGHVS and FQNEAQ. The CDR3 region is CASSLAARLGRATNEKLFF. In nucleotides, the CDR3 is TGTGCCAGCAGCTTAGCTGCTCGGCTGGGCCGCGCAACTAATGAAAAACTGTTTTTT.

This clone has a handful of counts. V usage is TRBV7-8 and J usage is TRBJ2-7, with D possibly matching TRBD2 (5 bases). The CDR3 runs 14 residues. Trimming shortened V by 1 base and J by 3 bases, and 10 bases separated the two germline ends. Germline CDR1 SGHVS, CDR2 FQNEAQ. The chain's CDR3 is CASSLGGSVYEQYF. CDR3 in DNA: TGTGCCAGCAGCTTAGGTGGGAGTGTCTACGAGCAGTACTTC. The variable domain in full, completed from reference TRBV7-8 and TRBJ2-7, reads GAGVSQSPRYKVAKRGQDVALRCDPISGHVSLFWYQQALGQGPEFLTYFQNEAQLDKSGLPSDRFFAERPEGSVSTLKIQRTQQEDSAVYLCASSLGGSVYEQYFGPGTRLTVT.

The chain links TRBV5-1 to TRBJ2-3; D is uncertain. The V end lost 3 bases, the J end lost 3 bases, and 11 bases lay between the germline ends. This CDR3 is built from 14 residues. From germline, CDR1 is SGHRS and CDR2 YFSETQ. CDR3 in amino acids: CASSSTVITDTQYF. CDR3 nucleotide sequence: TGCGCCAGCAGCTCTACGGTGATAACAGATACGCAGTATTTT.

A single count supports this clone. The chain carries TRBV5-8 and TRBJ1-1; D remains unclear. CDR1 and CDR2 from the germline V gene are SGHTS and YDEGEE. Trimming pared 0 bases from V and 1 base from J, leaving 7 bases between. The CDR3 length is 14 residues. The CDR3 protein is CASSLAGSNTEAFF. The DNA of the CDR3 is TGTGCCAGCAGCTTGGCCGGGTCGAACACTGAAGCTTTCTTT. Using reference TRBV5-8 and TRBJ1-1 for the parts outside the CDR3, the full variable domain is EAGVTQSPTHLIKTRGQQATLRCSPISGHTSVYWYQQALGLGLQFLLWYDEGEERNRGNFPPRFSGRQFPNYSSELNVNALELEDSALYLCASSLAGSNTEAFFGQGTRLTVV.

The chain combines TRBV6-5 with TRBJ1-5; possible D gene TRBD1, 5 bases. The germline V and J ends were trimmed by 2 bases and 4 bases, with 12 bases remaining between them. Looked up from germline, CDR1 is MNHEY and CDR2 is SVGAGI. The CDR3 consists of 15 residues. The CDR3 is CASSYGGGGNQPQHF. In DNA, the CDR3 is TGTGCCAGCAGTTACGGGGGTGGGGGGAATCAGCCCCAGCATTTT.

The chain joins TRBV19 to TRBJ2-1; 8 bases are shared with TRBD1. The CDR3 covers 15 residues. The germline V gene has CDR1 LNHDA and CDR2 SQIVND (reference sequence). Trimming cost V 2 bases and J 6 bases; bases outside gene matches: 6. The CDR3 DNA reads TGTGCCAGTAGTATAAATCGGGGGACAGGCAATGAGCAGTTCTTC. Its protein is CASSINRGTGNEQFF.

This clone was seen a few times. The V call is TRBV4-3, the J call TRBJ2-5, with D possibly matching TRBD2 (5 bases). Germline CDR1 reads LGHNA; CDR2 reads YSLEER. This CDR3 region has 13 residues. The V end lost 2 bases, the J end lost 11 bases, and 15 bases lay between the germline ends. The CDR3 loop reads CASSQSRESKQYF. The CDR3, as DNA: TGCGCCAGCAGCCAATCGAGGGAGTCAAAGCAGTACTTC.

This chain links TRBV14 with TRBJ1-1; no firm D call. The CDR3 runs 11 residues. CDR1 and CDR2 from the germline V gene are SGHDN and FVKESK. The germline V and J ends were trimmed by 1 base and 11 bases, with 8 bases remaining between them. CDR3 DNA sequence: TGTGCCAGCAGCCAAGGATGGCAGGCTTTCTTT. This codes for CASSQGWQAFF. The full variable domain, completed using reference TRBV14 and TRBJ1-1, is EAGVTQFPSHSVIEKGQTVTLRCDPISGHDNLYWYRRVMGKEIKFLLHFVKESKQDESGMPNNRFLAERTGGTYSTLKVQPAELEDSGVYFCASSQGWQAFFGQGTRLTVV.

This chain connects TRBV7-2 to TRBJ1-1; 11 bases are a match to TRBD1. This CDR3 region has 15 residues. Unmatched junction bases numbered 4, after V lost 5 bases and J lost 2 bases. The germline V gene encodes CDR1 SGHTA and CDR2 FQGNSA. For the CDR3, the DNA is TGTGCCAGCAGCGGACAGGGGGCCCTTAACACTGAAGCTTTCTTT. Its translation is CASSGQGALNTEAFF.

The rearrangement uses TRBV10-3 and TRBJ1-1; TRBD1 is a possible D gene (6 bases). The V gene lost 10 bases and the J gene lost 0 bases, with 15 bases spanning the gap. The CDR3 runs 14 residues. CDR1 is ENHRY, CDR2 SYGVKD, per germline. CDR3 in DNA: TGTGCCACTGCGGACAGCCGTATGAACACTGAAGCTTTCTTT. Translation: CATADSRMNTEAFF.

The chain has TRBV28 and TRBJ2-5, with D perhaps TRBD1 (5 bases). The CDR3 spans 12 residues. Trimming stripped 9 bases from V and 2 bases from J, with 10 bases between. The germline gives CDR1 MDHEN, CDR2 SYDVKM. CDR3 sequence reads: CASMTAQETQYF. CDR3 coding DNA: TGTGCCAGTATGACAGCTCAAGAGACCCAGTACTTC.